The 10 T cell receptor beta chains below all came from one sample that was sequenced in a study of blood T cell repertoires in COVID-19 (dated by TCRdb to about 2020). Library prep was done by the immunoSEQ multiplex PCR assay. TCRdb provides this immuneACCESS table in a form limited to in-frame rearrangements. Some clones are lacking; in checked studies, under half of them reflect an unresolved V gene, and why the rest are absent is not known. The sample profile shows about 360,000 clones; approximately 86% of them were found once. Roughly 3.1% of the sample lies in the top ten. Sequenced sample: peripheral blood. These receptors all come from a human donor in a cohort sampled during active COVID-19.

This rearrangement joins TRBV11-3 to TRBJ2-3; 13 bases fit TRBD2. V dropped 5 bases and J dropped 2; count of bases not matched to a gene: 4. The CDR3 runs 16 residues. The V gene's germline CDR1 is SGHNT and CDR2 YENEEA. The chain's CDR3 is CASSRGTSGVTDTQYF. The CDR3 region has the DNA TGTGCCAGCAGCAGGGGGACTAGCGGGGTCACAGATACGCAGTATTTT.

This chain joins TRBV21-1 and TRBJ2-1; the table's TRBD1 call for D was not verified on the DNA. TRBV21-1 is deemed a pseudogene. The CDR3 length is 15 residues. CDR3: CASSFRQGAGNEQFF. As DNA, the CDR3 is TGTGCCAGCAGCTTCCGACAGGGGGCAGGCAATGAGCAGTTCTTC.

This clone showed up just a few times. The V and J genes are TRBV19 and TRBJ1-6; D not resolved. The V and J ends lost 1 base and 7 bases respectively, with 11 bases between them. This CDR3 comprises 15 residues. From germline, CDR1 is LNHDA and CDR2 SQIVND (reference sequence). The CDR3 nucleotides read TGTGCCAGTAGTATAGGCGCCGCGCCCAATTCACCCCTCCACTTT. It encodes CASSIGAAPNSPLHF.

For the CDR3, the DNA is TGTGCCTGGAGCTCCGGGCGGGTTCAGCCCCAGCATTTT. Protein: CAWSSGRVQPQHF. The V and J genes are TRBV30 and TRBJ1-5; D ambiguous. CDR1 and CDR2 from the germline V gene are GTSNPN and SVGIG (reference sequence). Trimming cost V 3 bases and J 6 bases, with 12 bases left between them. This CDR3 is 13 amino acids long.

A word on this clone: Other DNA sequences of this sample code for an identical CDR3. The chain carries TRBV12-3 or TRBV12-4 and TRBJ1-1; D is ambiguous. V dropped 6 bases and J dropped 2 bases, with 4 bases sitting between them. The CDR3 sequence is 11 residues long. CDR3 region: CASRYNTEAFF. CDR3 coding DNA: TGTGCCAGCAGGTATAACACTGAAGCTTTCTTT.

This rearrangement joins TRBV29-1 to TRBJ2-3, with D possibly matching TRBD2 (6 bases). The V gene's germline CDR1 is SQVTM and CDR2 ANQGSEA. This CDR3 region has 12 residues. V lost 8 bases to trimming and J lost 6 bases, with 15 bases between them. This CDR3 reads CSTSEGRDTQYF. DNA for the CDR3: TGCAGCACCTCCGAGGGGAGGGATACGCAGTATTTT.

The CDR3 coding sequence is TGTGCCAGCAGCCCAACTCGGGGGACTAGCGTGGTAGTGGCCCAGTACTTC. Protein product: CASSPTRGTSVVVAQYF. This chain connects TRBV3-1 (or the pseudogene TRBV3-2) to TRBJ2-5; 10 bases line up with TRBD2. J gave up 9 bases and V 4 bases, and 17 bases lay outside the gene matches. Germline V gene lookup returns CDR1 LGHDT and CDR2 YNNKEL (reference sequence). The CDR3 is 17 amino acids.

This chain joins TRBV2 and TRBJ2-7; D gene ambiguous. This CDR3 contains 12 residues. Germline V gene lookup returns CDR1 SNHLY and CDR2 FYNNEI. Trimming cost V 7 bases and J 2 bases, with 9 bases left between them. The CDR3 DNA reads as TGTGCCAGCACCCAGAGGACCTACGAGCAGTACTTC. It yields the protein CASTQRTYEQYF.

A remark on this clone: Other nucleotide sequences in the sample specify the same CDR3. V usage is TRBV11-3 and J usage is TRBJ2-3, with D possibly TRBD1 on 6 matching bases. The CDR3 sequence is 14 residues long. Deletions cut 1 base from V and 4 bases from J, with 9 bases between. Per germline, CDR1 SGHNT and CDR2 YENEEA. CDR3 sequence: CASSLGGGSDTQYF. CDR3 DNA: TGTGCCAGCAGCTTAGGAGGGGGATCAGATACGCAGTATTTT.

The rearrangement joins TRBV19 to TRBJ1-4; 7 positions agree with TRBD1. The CDR3 contains 15 residues. Germline-derived CDR1 and CDR2 are LNHDA and SQIVND (reference sequence). The junction had 15 bases not matched to a gene; V was cut back by 10 bases and J by 7 bases. CDR3 nucleotides: TGTGCCACCCGATCTTTAGGAGGACAGGTTGAAAAACTGTTTTTT. Its translation: CATRSLGGQVEKLFF.